This entry lists 24 T cell receptor beta chains sequenced from one sample in a study of blood T cell repertoires in COVID-19. The assay was immunoSEQ multiplex PCR, and TCRdb's table has in-frame clones only and misses some. The sample carries around 230,000 clones, 81% recorded once. Sequencing input: peripheral blood. The receptors originated from a woman at least 80 years old with acute or convalescent COVID-19.

This chain connects TRBV15 to TRBJ1-4; D not certain. This CDR3 comprises 16 residues. V dropped 3 bases and J dropped 3 bases, with 14 bases sitting between them. Germline-derived CDR1 and CDR2 are LNHNV and YYDKDF (reference sequence). The CDR3: CATSRPMGPANEKLFF. The CDR3 DNA is TGTGCCACCAGCAGGCCGATGGGCCCTGCTAATGAAAAACTGTTTTTT.

The rearrangement links TRBV29-1 to TRBJ2-3; D is ambiguous. Germline lookup yields CDR1 SQVTM and CDR2 ANQGSEA. This CDR3 has 11 residues. V dropped 1 base and J dropped 6 bases, with 5 bases sitting between them. CDR3 region: CSVEGRDTQYF. The CDR3 bases are TGCAGCGTTGAAGGGCGGGATACGCAGTATTTT.

This rearrangement joins TRBV3-1 (or the pseudogene TRBV3-2) to TRBJ2-1; 7 bases are shared with TRBD1. The CDR3 sequence is 15 residues long. Germline loops: CDR1 LGHDT, CDR2 YNNKEL (reference sequence). Germline trimming cut 5 bases from V and 0 bases from J; bases unmatched to any gene: 4. CDR3 sequence (DNA): TGTGCCAGCAGCAGGACAGGCGACTCCTACAATGAGCAGTTCTTC. Encoded protein: CASSRTGDSYNEQFF.

This chain uses TRBV6-6 with TRBJ1-4, with 10 bases identical to TRBD1. V dropped 7 bases and J dropped 7; count of bases not matched to a gene: 9. Per germline, CDR1 MNHNY and CDR2 SVGAGI (reference sequence). This CDR3 has 15 amino acids. CDR3 coding DNA: TGTGCCAGCACCCACGGACAGGGGGGCGGTGAAAAACTGTTTTTT. Translating it yields CASTHGQGGGEKLFF.

The genes are TRBV30 and TRBJ1-4, with D perhaps matching TRBD1 (6 bases). CDR1 is GTSNPN, CDR2 SVGIG, per germline (reference sequence). The CDR3 spans 13 residues. V lost 1 base and J 6 bases, leaving 9 bases between the germline ends. In nucleotides, the CDR3 is TGTGCCTGGAGTGCCCGACAGGATGAAAAACTGTTTTTT. Translating gives CAWSARQDEKLFF.

The V gene is TRBV10-3, the J gene TRBJ1-1, with D perhaps TRBD1 (6 bases). Germline-derived CDR1 and CDR2 are ENHRY and SYGVKD. There are 11 residues in the CDR3. V shed 6 bases and J shed 8 bases, with 10 bases lying between them. The CDR3 protein is CAISPGTEAFF. CDR3 DNA sequence: TGTGCCATCAGCCCCGGGACAGAAGCTTTCTTT.

The chain links TRBV12-3 or TRBV12-4 to TRBJ1-2; maybe TRBD1 (5 bases). V gave up 6 bases and J gave up 8 bases, with 16 bases separating them. This CDR3 region has 13 residues. The DNA for the CDR3 is TGTGCCAGCAGCCGGGACGGGACTATGGGCTACACCTTC. Translated, it gives CASSRDGTMGYTF.

The rearrangement joins TRBV6-2 or TRBV6-3 to TRBJ1-2; a possible D gene is TRBD1 (5 bases). The germline CDR1 and CDR2 sequences are MNHEY and SVGEGT. The CDR3 extends over 15 amino acids. V shed 4 bases and J shed 4 bases, with 16 bases lying between them. The CDR3 spells CASSSEGRLIYGYTF. In DNA form, the CDR3 reads TGTGCCAGCAGTTCGGAGGGGCGGCTTATCTATGGCTACACCTTC.

The CDR3 DNA reads as TGTGCCAGCAGCTTGGGCGGAGACTATGGCTACACCTTC. Translated, it gives CASSLGGDYGYTF. This chain uses TRBV5-4 with TRBJ1-2; D remains unclear. This CDR3 has 13 amino acids. Deletions cut 0 bases from V and 3 bases from J, with 6 bases between. Looked up from germline, CDR1 is SGHNT and CDR2 is YYREEE (reference sequence).

The chain combines TRBV9 with TRBJ2-1, with 13 bases fitting TRBD2. Trimming at V came to 0 bases and at J to 14 bases, leaving 5 bases not matched to a gene. CDR1 is SGDLS and CDR2 is YYNGEE in the germline V gene. This CDR3 comprises 14 residues. The CDR3 loop reads CASSVGGLAGSKFF. The CDR3 DNA reads as TGTGCCAGCAGCGTAGGGGGACTAGCGGGGAGTAAGTTCTTC.

The chain recombines TRBV10-3 with TRBJ1-4; 7 bases line up with TRBD1. Trimming at V came to 3 bases and at J to 5 bases, leaving 6 bases not matched to a gene. CDR3 size: 15 residues. From germline, CDR1 is ENHRY and CDR2 SYGVKD. The CDR3 loop reads CAISDPGQANEKLFF. CDR3 bases: TGTGCCATCAGTGATCCCGGACAGGCAAATGAAAAACTGTTTTTT.

The gene calls are TRBV6-4 and TRBJ1-2; weak D call: TRBD1 (6 bases). The CDR3 sequence is 14 residues long. CDR1 and CDR2 (germline): MRHNA, SNTAGT. V was trimmed by 6 bases and J by 5 bases, leaving 16 bases between them. This chain's CDR3 is CASSQEQGSYGYTF. As DNA, the CDR3 is TGTGCCAGCAGCCAAGAACAGGGAAGTTATGGCTACACCTTC.

This chain joins TRBV30 and TRBJ1-2, with 8 bases lining up with TRBD1. CDR1 and CDR2 (germline): GTSNPN, SVGIG (reference sequence). The trim removed 1 base at V and 5 bases at J, leaving 6 bases unmatched. CDR3 length equals 14 residues. Written as DNA, the CDR3 is TGTGCCTGGAGTGAGGGACAGGAGATTTATGGCTACACCTTC. Protein sequence: CAWSEGQEIYGYTF.

V is TRBV6-2 or TRBV6-3 and J is TRBJ1-6; no clear D gene. With 0 bases removed from V and 10 bases from J, the gap between germline ends came to 7 bases. The CDR3 loop spans 13 amino acids. The germline CDR1 and CDR2 sequences are MNHEY and SVGEGT. The CDR3 region is CASSYSVSSPLHF. The DNA of the CDR3 is TGTGCCAGCAGTTACTCTGTATCGTCACCCCTCCACTTT.

V usage is TRBV3-1 (or the pseudogene TRBV3-2) and J usage is TRBJ1-3, with a tentative D call TRBD1 (5 bases). Between the trimmed V and J ends, which lost 3 bases and 2 bases, there was a span of 14 bases. The germline gives CDR1 LGHDT, CDR2 YNNKEL (reference sequence). The CDR3 runs 16 residues. CDR3 sequence: CASSQVGGSPGNTIYF. In nucleotides, the CDR3 is TGTGCCAGCAGCCAGGTTGGGGGGAGCCCTGGAAACACCATATATTTT.

This chain connects TRBV4-1 to TRBJ1-2; D gene unclear. The CDR3 covers 14 residues. Between the trimmed V and J ends, which lost 0 bases and 2 bases, there was a span of 7 bases. The germline V gene has CDR1 MGHRA and CDR2 YSYEKL. The CDR3 protein is CASSQEEGNYGYTF. As DNA, the CDR3 is TGCGCCAGCAGCCAAGAAGAGGGAAACTATGGCTACACCTTC.

The CDR3 DNA sequence: TGTGCCAGCAGTTACTCGGAGTCTAGCGGCTCCTACAATGAGCAGTTCTTC. Its translation: CASSYSESSGSYNEQFF. The J gene is TRBJ2-1, the V gene TRBV6-2 or TRBV6-3; 7 positions agree with TRBD2. The V gene end was trimmed by 0 bases and the J gene end by 0 bases; junction bases not matched to a gene: 5. The CDR3 length is 17 residues. From germline, CDR1 is MNHEY and CDR2 SVGEGT.

The chain has TRBV6-5 and TRBJ2-4; perhaps TRBD1 as D (6 bases). Germline loops: CDR1 MNHEY, CDR2 SVGAGI. The CDR3 has 14 residues. The V end lost 6 bases, the J end lost 8 bases, and 17 bases lay between the germline ends. The CDR3 coding sequence is TGTGCCAGCAGCAAGCAGGGGATGGGGGACATTCAGTACTTC. Protein product: CASSKQGMGDIQYF.

This clone was seen at least ten times. The chain couples TRBV7-9 to TRBJ2-3; D call uncertain. The CDR3 totals 11 residues. Trimming left V 3 bases short and J 4 bases short, with 2 bases between. Germline CDR1 SEHNR, CDR2 FQNEAQ (reference sequence). In DNA, the CDR3 is TGTGCCAGCAGCTTCGCAGATACGCAGTATTTT. This sequence encodes CASSFADTQYF.

This rearrangement joins TRBV2 to TRBJ2-1; tentatively, D is TRBD1 (6 bases). CDR3 length: 17 residues. CDR1 is SNHLY, CDR2 FYNNEI, per germline. The V end was cut by 4 bases, the J end by 6 bases, with 22 bases between. The CDR3 region has the DNA TGTGCCAGCAGTGTCACGGGGTCGGAAATAGGGGGCAATGAGCAGTTCTTC. Protein product: CASSVTGSEIGGNEQFF.

The rearrangement uses TRBV5-1 and TRBJ1-3; 7 nucleotides align to TRBD1. This CDR3 is built from 16 residues. Germline CDR1 reads SGHRS; CDR2 reads YFSETQ. V lost 2 bases and J lost 0; bases outside the gene matches: 5. The CDR3 reads CASSFGQASSGNTIYF. DNA for the CDR3: TGCGCCAGCAGCTTTGGACAGGCCAGCTCTGGAAACACCATATATTTT.

The V call is TRBV6-5, the J call TRBJ2-4, with D hard to call. Per the germline V gene, CDR1 is MNHEY and CDR2 is SVGAGI. V lost 7 bases and J lost 8, with 9 bases in between. The CDR3 length is 11 residues. The CDR3 DNA reads as TGTGCCAGCACCCCAGGTTACATTCAGTACTTC. Its translation is CASTPGYIQYF.

The chain recombines TRBV2 with TRBJ1-3, with D possibly matching TRBD1 (6 bases). There are 13 residues in the CDR3. V was trimmed by 6 bases and J by 8 bases, leaving 14 bases between them. CDR1 is SNHLY, CDR2 FYNNEI, per germline. CDR3 coding DNA: TGTGCCAGCAGGTACCGCGAGGGGGACACCATATATTTT. Its translation is CASRYREGDTIYF.

As for this clone: The sample holds other DNA sequences that translate to the same CDR3. V usage is TRBV19 and J usage is TRBJ2-3; a weak D match, TRBD2 (5 bases). Germline CDR1 and CDR2: LNHDA and SQIVND (reference sequence). V was shortened by 3 bases and J by 0 bases, with 7 bases between the two germline ends. The CDR3 has 14 amino acids. CDR3 protein: CASSIGGSTDTQYF. DNA for the CDR3: TGTGCCAGTAGTATTGGAGGCAGCACAGATACGCAGTATTTT. Complete variable domain (other parts from reference TRBV19 and TRBJ2-3): DGGITQSPKYLFRKEGQNVTLSCEQNLNHDAMYWYRQDPGQGLRLIYYSQIVNDFQKGDIAEGYSVSREKKESFPLTVTSAQKNPTAFYLCASSIGGSTDTQYFGPGTRLTVL.